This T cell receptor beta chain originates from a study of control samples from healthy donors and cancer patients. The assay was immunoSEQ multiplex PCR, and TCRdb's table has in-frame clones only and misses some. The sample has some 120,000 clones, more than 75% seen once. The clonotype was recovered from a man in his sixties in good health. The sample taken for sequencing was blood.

The CDR3 sequence: CASSLGLDQPQHF. CDR3 nucleotide sequence: TGTGCCAGCAGCTTAGGGTTAGATCAGCCCCAGCATTTT. V usage is TRBV7-9 and J usage is TRBJ1-5; D unresolved. The CDR3 is made up of 13 amino acids. The germline CDR1 and CDR2 sequences are SEHNR and FQNEAQ (reference sequence). V gave up 1 base and J gave up 5 bases, with 6 bases separating them.